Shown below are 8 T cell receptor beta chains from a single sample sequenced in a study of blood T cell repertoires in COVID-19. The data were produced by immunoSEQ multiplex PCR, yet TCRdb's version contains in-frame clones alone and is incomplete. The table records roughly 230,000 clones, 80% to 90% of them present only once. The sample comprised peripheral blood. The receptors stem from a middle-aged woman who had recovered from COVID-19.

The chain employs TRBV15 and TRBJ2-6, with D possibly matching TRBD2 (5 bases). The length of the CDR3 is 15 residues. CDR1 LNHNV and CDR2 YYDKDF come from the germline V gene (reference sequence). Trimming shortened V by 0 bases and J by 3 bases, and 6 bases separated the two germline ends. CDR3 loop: CATSRDGNGANVLTF. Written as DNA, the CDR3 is TGTGCCACCAGCAGAGACGGGAATGGGGCCAACGTCCTGACTTTC.

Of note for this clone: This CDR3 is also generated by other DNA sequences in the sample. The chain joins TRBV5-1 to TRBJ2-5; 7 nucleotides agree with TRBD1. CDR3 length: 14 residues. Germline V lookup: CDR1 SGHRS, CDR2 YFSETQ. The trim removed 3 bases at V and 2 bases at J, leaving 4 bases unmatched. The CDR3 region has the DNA TGCGCCAGCAGCTCTCGGACAGGTCAAGAGACCCAGTACTTC. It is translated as CASSSRTGQETQYF. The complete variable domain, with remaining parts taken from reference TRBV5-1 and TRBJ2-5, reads KAGVTQTPRYLIKTRGQQVTLSCSPISGHRSVSWYQQTPGQGLQFLFEYFSETQRNKGNFPGRFSGRQFSNSRSEMNVSTLELGDSALYLCASSSRTGQETQYFGPGTRLLVL.

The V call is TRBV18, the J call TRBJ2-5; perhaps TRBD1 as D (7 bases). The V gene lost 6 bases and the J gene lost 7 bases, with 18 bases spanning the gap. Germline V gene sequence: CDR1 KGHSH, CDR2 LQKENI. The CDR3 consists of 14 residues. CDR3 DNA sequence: TGTGCCAGCTCGCCCGACAGGGTGCGGGGGACCCAGTACTTC. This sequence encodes CASSPDRVRGTQYF. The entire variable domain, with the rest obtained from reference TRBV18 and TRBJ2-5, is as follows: NAGVMQNPRHLVRRRGQEARLRCSPMKGHSHVYWYRQLPEEGLKFMVYLQKENIIDESGMPKERFSAEFPKEGPSILRIQQVVRGDSAAYFCASSPDRVRGTQYFGPGTRLLVL.

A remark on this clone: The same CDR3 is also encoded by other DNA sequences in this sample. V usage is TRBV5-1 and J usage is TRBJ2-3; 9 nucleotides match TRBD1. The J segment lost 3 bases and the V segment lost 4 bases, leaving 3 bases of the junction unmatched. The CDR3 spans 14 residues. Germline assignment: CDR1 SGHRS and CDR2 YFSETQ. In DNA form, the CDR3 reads TGCGCCAGCAGCACAGGACAGGGGACAGATACGCAGTATTTT. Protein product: CASSTGQGTDTQYF.

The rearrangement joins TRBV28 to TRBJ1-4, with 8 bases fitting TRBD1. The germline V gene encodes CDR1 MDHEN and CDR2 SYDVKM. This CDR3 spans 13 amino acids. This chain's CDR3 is CATGTGENEKLFF. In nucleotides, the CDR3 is TGTGCAACGGGGACAGGAGAAAATGAAAAACTGTTTTTT.

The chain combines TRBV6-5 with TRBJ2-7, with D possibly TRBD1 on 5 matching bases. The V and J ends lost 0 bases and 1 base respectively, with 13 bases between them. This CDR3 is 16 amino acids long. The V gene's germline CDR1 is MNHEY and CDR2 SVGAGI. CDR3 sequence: CASSYSRSGKSYEQYF. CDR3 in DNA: TGTGCCAGCAGTTACTCAAGGTCAGGGAAATCCTACGAGCAGTACTTC.

The CDR3 loop is CSVKQGGNTIYF. DNA of the CDR3: TGCAGCGTTAAACAGGGAGGAAACACCATATATTTT. This sequence joins TRBV29-1 and TRBJ1-3; a possible D gene is TRBD1 (6 bases). Between the trimmed V and J ends, which lost 5 bases and 4 bases, there was a span of 9 bases. This CDR3 has 12 amino acids. In germline, CDR1 is SQVTM, CDR2 ANQGSEA.

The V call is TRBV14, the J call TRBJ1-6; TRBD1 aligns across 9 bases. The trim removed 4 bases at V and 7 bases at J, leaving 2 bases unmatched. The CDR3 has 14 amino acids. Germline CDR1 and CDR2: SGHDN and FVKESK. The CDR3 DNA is TGTGCCAGCAGCCTGGACAGGGGAAATTCACCCCTCCACTTT. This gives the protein CASSLDRGNSPLHF.